The 5 T cell receptor beta chains in this list originate from one sample, sequenced in a study of a mutant IDH1 vaccine in newly diagnosed glioma. Some clones are missing from TCRdb's copy, which holds only in-frame ones; the method was immunoSEQ multiplex PCR. The table lists about 58,000 clones, 80% to 90% of them singletons, with about 4.9% in the top ten. These receptors' antigens are unknown. The time point here: week 35, safety follow-up. Each dose delivered 300 ug of mutant IDH1 20-mer peptide subcutaneously with imiquimod. This material consisted of PBMCs, taken from a glioma patient whose treatment included an IDH1 peptide vaccine. These receptors were collected from a man aged 40-50 years with glioma.

The chain has TRBV5-1 and TRBJ2-2, with TRBD1 as a possible D gene (5 bases). The CDR3 covers 14 residues. The germline V gene has CDR1 SGHRS and CDR2 YFSETQ. Trimming pared 4 bases from V and 4 bases from J, leaving 11 bases between. The CDR3 reads CASSKDRVTGELFF. The CDR3 DNA follows: TGCGCCAGCAGCAAAGACAGAGTCACCGGGGAGCTGTTTTTT. The entire variable domain, with the rest obtained from reference TRBV5-1 and TRBJ2-2, is as follows: KAGVTQTPRYLIKTRGQQVTLSCSPISGHRSVSWYQQTPGQGLQFLFEYFSETQRNKGNFPGRFSGRQFSNSRSEMNVSTLELGDSALYLCASSKDRVTGELFFGEGSRLTVL.

J is TRBJ2-2 and V is TRBV9; D is unclear. CDR3 length equals 10 residues. Looked up from germline, CDR1 is SGDLS and CDR2 is YYNGEE. V lost 5 bases and J 5 bases, leaving 1 base between the germline ends. The CDR3 DNA reads as TGTGCCAGCAGGACCGGGGAGCTGTTTTTT. It encodes CASRTGELFF.

The V call is TRBV5-4, the J call TRBJ1-1; D is undetermined. The CDR3 consists of 9 residues. From germline, CDR1 is SGHNT and CDR2 YYREEE (reference sequence). The V end was cut by 9 bases, the J end by 8 bases, with 8 bases between. The CDR3 DNA follows: TGTGCCACCGGGTCCGAAGCTTTCTTT. Its translation: CATGSEAFF.

The chain couples TRBV28 to TRBJ1-2, with D unclear. This CDR3 has 13 amino acids. Trimming removed 3 bases from V and 8 bases from J, with 13 bases in between. Germline V lookup: CDR1 MDHEN, CDR2 SYDVKM. The CDR3 reads CASSFEGKRGYTF. The CDR3 DNA follows: TGTGCCAGCAGTTTCGAGGGCAAGAGGGGCTACACCTTC.

This rearrangement joins TRBV2 to TRBJ2-5; D remains ambiguous. Trimming left V 3 bases short and J 6 bases short, with 11 bases between. The CDR3 has 13 amino acids. CDR1 is SNHLY, CDR2 FYNNEI, per germline. CDR3 residues: CASSETADKTQYF. Written as DNA, the CDR3 is TGTGCCAGCAGTGAGACTGCCGACAAGACCCAGTACTTC.